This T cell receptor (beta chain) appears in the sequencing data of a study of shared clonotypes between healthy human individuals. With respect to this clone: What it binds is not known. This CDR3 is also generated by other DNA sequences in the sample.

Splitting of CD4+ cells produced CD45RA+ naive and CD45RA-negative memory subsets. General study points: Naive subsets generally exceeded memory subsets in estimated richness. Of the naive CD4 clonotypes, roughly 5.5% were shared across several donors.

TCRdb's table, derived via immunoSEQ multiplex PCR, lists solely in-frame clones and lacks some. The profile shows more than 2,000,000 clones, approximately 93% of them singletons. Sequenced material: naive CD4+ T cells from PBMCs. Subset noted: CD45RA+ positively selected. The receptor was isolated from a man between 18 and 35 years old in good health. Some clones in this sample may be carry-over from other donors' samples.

CDR3 amino acids: CASSGRDLSSYEQYF. The DNA for the CDR3 is TGTGCCAGCAGCGGCCGGGACCTCAGCTCCTACGAGCAGTACTTC. V is TRBV9 and J is TRBJ2-7, with D tentatively TRBD1 or TRBD2 (5 bases each). V shed 3 bases and J shed 0 bases, with 13 bases lying between them. Germline CDR1 is SGDLS and CDR2 is YYNGEE. The length of the CDR3 is 15 residues.